The 17 T cell receptor beta chains listed next were all sequenced from one sample in a study of radiotherapy plus CTLA-4 blockade in lung cancer. TCRdb's copy holds only in-frame clones and misses some; the assay was immunoSEQ multiplex PCR. The sample has more than 95,000 clones; roughly 74% are singletons. The material was peripheral blood, obtained from a patient treated with radiotherapy plus ipilimumab. Source of these receptors: a human donor with non-small cell lung cancer who had a partial response to radiotherapy plus ipilimumab. Some clones in this sample may be carry-over from other donors' samples.

The rearrangement links TRBV7-2 to TRBJ2-2; 7 bases align to TRBD2. The ends lost 5 bases at V and 6 bases at J; junction bases unmatched: 12. Per the germline V gene, CDR1 is SGHTA and CDR2 is FQGNSA. This CDR3 region has 16 residues. The CDR3 DNA reads as TGTGCCAGCAGCGGAGGATTAGCGGGTGGGGCCGGGGAGCTGTTTTTT. Encoded protein: CASSGGLAGGAGELFF.

The rearrangement joins TRBV28 to TRBJ2-3; maybe TRBD2 (6 bases). The V end was cut by 3 bases, the J end by 2 bases, with 9 bases between. Germline-derived CDR1 and CDR2 are MDHEN and SYDVKM. CDR3 length equals 14 residues. CDR3 DNA: TGTGCCAGCAGTTTGGGAGGCCACACAGATACGCAGTATTTT. Protein product: CASSLGGHTDTQYF.

V gene TRBV10-1 combines with J gene TRBJ1-1; D may be TRBD1 (6 bases). Trimming took off 2 bases at V and 5 bases at J, with 21 bases between the two ends. Germline lookup yields CDR1 WNHNN and CDR2 SYGVQD (reference sequence). This CDR3 region has 17 residues. The CDR3 coding sequence is TGCGCCAGCAGTGAGGGTTTCGCGACAGGACCACCAACTGAAGCTTTCTTT. This sequence encodes CASSEGFATGPPTEAFF.

The CDR3 sequence is CASSPDRGINYGYTF. As DNA, the CDR3 is TGTGCCAGCAGCCCGGACAGGGGCATTAACTATGGCTACACCTTC. The chain couples TRBV5-6 to TRBJ1-2; 9 positions agree with TRBD1. V lost 4 bases, J lost 1 base, and 5 bases stayed unmatched. CDR3 length: 15 amino acids. The germline CDR1 and CDR2 sequences are SGHDT and YYEEEE.

On this clone: At one end, the junction sequence differs from germline, possibly due to a read error. V and J are TRBV30 and TRBJ1-5, with D tentatively TRBD1 (5 bases). The CDR3 is 12 amino acids. Looked up from germline, CDR1 is GTSNPN and CDR2 is SVGIG (reference sequence). The DNA of the CDR3 is TGTGCCTGGGGGGCGGGGGATCAGCTCCAGCATTTT. It is translated as CAWGAGDQLQHF.

The rearrangement links TRBV28 to TRBJ1-5; 8 nucleotides agree with TRBD1. V gave up 6 bases and J gave up 6 bases; unmatched junction bases: 7. This CDR3 is 14 amino acids long. Germline CDR1 is MDHEN and CDR2 is SYDVKM. The CDR3 spells CASRSQGAGQPQHF. CDR3 DNA: TGTGCCAGCAGGTCGCAGGGGGCGGGTCAGCCCCAGCATTTT.

The J gene is TRBJ1-5, the V gene TRBV6-1, with 7 bases lining up with TRBD1. Germline V gives CDR1 MNHNS, CDR2 SASEGT. The CDR3 is 15 residues long. V shed 6 bases, J shed 6 bases, and the junction held 11 bases outside the gene matches. The CDR3 DNA reads TGTGCCAGCAGCATCATGACAGGGTTCGGTCAGCCCCAGCATTTT. This codes for CASSIMTGFGQPQHF.

The CDR3 DNA sequence: TGTGCCAGCAGCTCTAGCGGGGGCACGTCCTACGAGCAGTACTTC. It translates to CASSSSGGTSYEQYF. The rearrangement joins TRBV7-2 to TRBJ2-7, with 10 positions matching TRBD2. Germline V CDR1 and CDR2: SGHTA, FQGNSA. After removal of 4 bases from V and 1 base from J, the junction contained 4 bases not matched to a gene. The CDR3 is 15 residues long.

Within the sample, this clone is medium-sized. The CDR3 sequence: CASSQESGYGKLFF. Here the CDR3 DNA reads TGCGCCAGCAGCCAAGAATCGGGGTATGGAAAACTGTTTTTT. The rearrangement links TRBV4-1 to TRBJ1-4; D not certain. The CDR3 sequence is 14 residues long. The germline CDR1 and CDR2 sequences are MGHRA and YSYEKL. V lost 0 bases and J lost 10, with 12 bases in between.

The V gene is TRBV5-4, the J gene TRBJ2-3, with a possible D match to TRBD1 (6 bases). This CDR3 has 15 residues. Looked up from germline, CDR1 is SGHNT and CDR2 is YYREEE (reference sequence). V lost 3 bases, J lost 6 bases, and 17 bases lay in between. For the CDR3, the DNA is TGTGCCAGCAGCTCGGGACCCAGGGGCTTGGATACGCAGTATTTT. Amino acid sequence: CASSSGPRGLDTQYF.

The CDR3 DNA is TGTGCCAGCAGCCCACCCCGGGGTGGCTACACCTTC. Its translation is CASSPPRGGYTF. V is TRBV11-2 and J is TRBJ1-2; no definite D call. This CDR3 has 12 amino acids. CDR1 is SGHAT and CDR2 is FQNNGV in the germline V gene. V lost 5 bases to trimming and J lost 7 bases, with 11 bases between them.

The chain carries TRBV5-8 and TRBJ2-5; D possibly corresponds to TRBD2 (6 bases). The V gene's germline CDR1 is SGHTS and CDR2 YDEGEE. Trimming removed 1 base from V and 5 bases from J, with 12 bases in between. CDR3 length: 14 amino acids. CDR3 in amino acids: CASSLIRGTETQYF. The CDR3 DNA is TGTGCCAGCAGCTTGATACGAGGGACTGAGACCCAGTACTTC. Filled out from reference TRBV5-8 and TRBJ2-5, the complete variable domain reads EAGVTQSPTHLIKTRGQQATLRCSPISGHTSVYWYQQALGLGLQFLLWYDEGEERNRGNFPPRFSGRQFPNYSSELNVNALELEDSALYLCASSLIRGTETQYFGPGTRLLVL.

The chain uses TRBV30 and TRBJ2-3, with 7 bases identical to TRBD1. Losses at the gene ends were 1 base for V and 4 bases for J; bases not matched to a gene: 2. The germline CDR1 and CDR2 sequences are GTSNPN and SVGIG (reference sequence). The CDR3 contains 13 residues. CDR3 region: CAWSATGPDTQYF. The CDR3 DNA follows: TGTGCCTGGAGTGCGACAGGGCCAGATACGCAGTATTTT.

The chain is built from TRBV27 and TRBJ2-7; TRBD1 matches 8 bases. The V gene end was trimmed by 4 bases and the J gene end by 1 base; junction bases not matched to a gene: 6. The CDR3 extends over 15 amino acids. Per the germline V gene, CDR1 is MNHEY and CDR2 is SMNVEV (reference sequence). The CDR3 spells CASSYSRQGSYEQYF. CDR3 sequence (DNA): TGTGCCAGCAGTTACTCCAGACAGGGGTCCTACGAGCAGTACTTC.

This chain links TRBV14 with TRBJ2-1; possibly TRBD2 for D (5 bases). Germline CDR1 is SGHDN and CDR2 is FVKESK. The CDR3 has 15 amino acids. Trimming cost V 1 base and J 8 bases, with 15 bases left between them. This CDR3 is CASSQAGGLAHEQFF. The CDR3 region has the DNA TGTGCCAGCAGCCAAGCGGGCGGACTGGCCCATGAGCAGTTCTTC.

The chain links TRBV6-1 to TRBJ1-1; D remains ambiguous. Germline V gives CDR1 MNHNS, CDR2 SASEGT. V gave up 5 bases and J gave up 1 base, with 8 bases separating them. There are 13 residues in the CDR3. Here the CDR3 reads CASSSQQNTEAFF. As DNA, the CDR3 is TGTGCCAGCAGTTCACAGCAGAACACTGAAGCTTTCTTT.

This chain joins TRBV5-4 and TRBJ1-1; perhaps TRBD1 as D (5 bases). Trimming took 0 bases from V and 6 from J, leaving 15 bases between them. This CDR3 has 15 residues. Germline CDR1 and CDR2: SGHNT and YYREEE (reference sequence). DNA of the CDR3: TGTGCCAGCAGCTTGGACAGGTCGGTGGCCGCTGAAGCTTTCTTT. Translating gives CASSLDRSVAAEAFF.